The next 6 T cell receptor beta chains were all read from a single sample in a study of control samples from healthy donors and cancer patients. Sequenced by immunoSEQ multiplex PCR; TCRdb stores in-frame clones only, minus some. The sample has 210,000 or so clones, roughly nine tenths seen once; the top ten hold about 1.7%. Sample: blood. The receptors were gathered from a man under 40 in good health.

The chain employs TRBV11-2 and TRBJ2-1; D unclear. V was pared by 2 bases and J by 5 bases, with 13 bases between. Germline V lookup: CDR1 SGHAT, CDR2 FQNNGV. The CDR3 has 15 amino acids. In DNA, the CDR3 is TGTGCCAGCAGCTTAATCCAGTCACGAGACAATGAGCAGTTCTTC. This encodes CASSLIQSRDNEQFF. Drawing the rest from reference TRBV11-2 and TRBJ2-1, the complete variable domain is EAGVAQSPRYKIIEKRQSVAFWCNPISGHATLYWYQQILGQGPKLLIQFQNNGVVDDSQLPKDRFSAERLKGVDSTLKIQPAKLEDSAVYLCASSLIQSRDNEQFFGPGTRLTVL.

The V gene is TRBV6-6, the J gene TRBJ1-5; D uncertain. The CDR3 spans 15 residues. The V end was cut by 6 bases, the J end by 7 bases, with 19 bases between. The germline V gene has CDR1 MNHNY and CDR2 SVGAGI (reference sequence). As DNA, the CDR3 is TGTGCCAGCAGGGGTATCGGTGGCTCTAAACAGCCCCAGCATTTT. It yields the protein CASRGIGGSKQPQHF.

The rearrangement uses TRBV27 and TRBJ1-4, with D possibly being TRBD1 (5 bases). CDR1 is MNHEY, CDR2 SMNVEV, per germline (reference sequence). The CDR3 covers 15 residues. V was clipped by 3 bases and J by 0 bases, with 8 bases between them. CDR3 residues: CASSFMTATNEKLFF. CDR3 nucleotide sequence: TGTGCCAGCAGTTTCATGACAGCAACTAATGAAAAACTGTTTTTT. Filled out from reference TRBV27 and TRBJ1-4, the complete variable domain reads EAQVTQNPRYLITVTGKKLTVTCSQNMNHEYMSWYRQDPGLGLRQIYYSMNVEVTDKGDVPEGYKVSRKEKRNFPLILESPSPNQTSLYFCASSFMTATNEKLFFGSGTQLSVL.

V is TRBV7-3 and J is TRBJ2-7; possibly TRBD1 or TRBD2 for D (5 bases each). CDR1 and CDR2 from the germline V gene are SGHTA and FQGTGA. Trimming removed 5 bases from V and 5 bases from J, with 19 bases in between. This CDR3 is 15 amino acids long. CDR3 DNA sequence: TGTGCCAGCAGCCTGGGGCGTGTAGGGACGCACGAGCAGTACTTC. It translates to CASSLGRVGTHEQYF.

The chain uses TRBV24-1 and TRBJ2-6; TRBD1 matches 12 bases. The ends lost 7 bases at V and 15 bases at J; junction bases unmatched: 18. Germline CDR1 is KGHDR and CDR2 is SFDVKD. There are 17 residues in the CDR3. CDR3 protein: CATSAPSGTGGSQGLTF. In DNA, the CDR3 is TGTGCCACCAGCGCCCCCTCCGGGACAGGGGGCTCACAGGGCCTGACTTTC.

The count of this clone is one. The V and J genes are TRBV19 and TRBJ1-2; D is ambiguous. The CDR3 is 14 residues long. Germline assignment: CDR1 LNHDA and CDR2 SQIVND (reference sequence). Between the trimmed V and J ends, which lost 4 bases and 5 bases, there was a span of 14 bases. CDR3 amino acids: CASSRRNSPYGYTF. DNA for the CDR3: TGTGCCAGTAGTAGGAGGAACAGCCCGTATGGCTACACCTTC.